The table lists the clone carrying this T cell receptor beta chain with a few counts. Its antigen is still unknown. Via MiXCR, TCRdb re-called the RACE reads, giving one row per CDR3 protein. The table includes more than 85,000 distinct CDR3 sequences, approximately 8.8% detected once. The record originates from a study of human T cells and chemical hapten exposure. Study-level background: Across the whole study, which lasted about 6 months, patients were given diphenylcyclopropenone on the scalp once a week.

Time point of the sample: patch test 2, 6 weeks after DPC sensitization. Treatment denoted: therapeutic diphenylcyclopropenone sensitization with weekly scalp DPC. Study-wide findings and caveats: Patch test score was positively correlated with the counts of TCRs that had expanded at PT1.

This material consisted of whole blood, taken in connection with sensitization to the hapten diphenylcyclopropenone (DPC). This receptor was taken from a woman in her thirties or forties with alopecia areata. Some clones in this sample may be carry-over from other donors' samples.

The CDR3 loop is CASSFTGGHEKLFF. CDR3 DNA: TGTGCCAGCAGTTTTACAGGGGGTCATGAAAAACTGTTTTTT. This chain links TRBV12-3 or TRBV12-4 with TRBJ1-4; 8 bases align to TRBD1. Trimming took 3 bases from V and 6 from J; bases not matched to a gene: 3. The CDR3 consists of 14 residues.